These T cell receptor beta chains were read from a single sample in a study of early T cells in non-severe SARS-CoV-2 infection. TCRdb independently ran MiXCR on the 5' RACE reads; one entry per CDR3 protein. Here the sample spans about 27,000 distinct CDR3 sequences, 5% to 5.5% being singletons. The sequenced sample consisted of whole blood. Receptors were obtained from an adult who was a healthcare worker with PCR-confirmed SARS-CoV-2 infection or an uninfected control (not recorded which). Each CDR3 is given with its conserved first and last residue. D genes are given only for firm matches. Clone size is stated in some rows and not others, as once, few, many or a class when expanded.

v_gene	abundance	j_gene	d_gene	CDR3aa	CDR3nt
TRBV5-1	few	TRBJ1-2	TRBD1	CASSPLGQPLYGYTF	TGCGCCAGCAGCCCTTTGGGACAGCCGCTCTATGGCTACACCTTC
TRBV20-1	medium-sized	TRBJ2-2	TRBD2	CSARAGGNTGELFF	TGCAGTGCTAGAGCGGGGGGGAACACCGGGGAGCTGTTTTTT
TRBV10-3	NA	TRBJ1-1	NA	CAISEGLMNTEAFF	TGTGCCATCAGTGAGGGACTCATGAACACTGAAGCTTTCTTT
TRBV21-1	many	TRBJ2-3	NA	CASSKGGGTQYF	TGTGCCAGCAGCAAAGGCGGGGGTACGCAGTATTTT
TRBV6-1	few	TRBJ1-2	NA	CATDNRYGYTF	TGTGCCACCGATAACAGATATGGCTACACCTTC
TRBV12-3/TRBV12-4	few	TRBJ2-2	NA	CASSKKEAGELFF	TGTGCCAGCAGTAAGAAAGAAGCAGGGGAGCTGTTTTTT
TRBV7-9	medium-sized	TRBJ1-1	NA	CASSFNDLYEAFF	TGTGCCAGCAGCTTTAATGATCTCTACGAAGCTTTCTTT
TRBV7-8	many	TRBJ2-7	TRBD2	CASTAGGSEQYF	TGTGCCAGCACAGCGGGAGGGTCCGAGCAGTACTTC
TRBV7-9	NA	TRBJ2-7	TRBD1	CASSSGTGGFREQYF	TGTGCCAGCAGCTCAGGGACAGGGGGCTTCAGGGAGCAGTACTTC
TRBV19	many	TRBJ1-5	NA	CASSIKGWNQPQHF	TGTGCCAGTAGTATTAAGGGATGGAATCAGCCCCAGCATTTT
TRBV7-2	medium-sized	TRBJ2-3	NA	CASSILGAESTDTQYF	TGTGCCAGCAGTATACTGGGAGCGGAAAGCACAGATACGCAGTATTTT
TRBV7-2	NA	TRBJ1-4	NA	CASSAGNEKLFF	TGTGCCAGCTCCGCGGGGAACGAAAAACTGTTTTTT
TRBV19	many	TRBJ1-5	NA	CASSQYRSNQPQHF	TGTGCCAGTAGTCAATACAGGAGCAATCAGCCCCAGCATTTT
TRBV2	many	TRBJ2-3	NA	CASIEGPDTQYF	TGTGCCAGCATCGAGGGGCCAGATACGCAGTATTTT
TRBV4-3	many	TRBJ2-7	TRBD1	CASSLGGQGDYEQYF	TGCGCCAGCAGCCTAGGCGGACAGGGGGACTACGAGCAGTACTTC
TRBV20-1	many	TRBJ2-3	TRBD2	CSARDSGRASGDTQYF	TGCAGTGCTAGAGATAGCGGGAGGGCCTCGGGAGATACGCAGTATTTT
TRBV24-1	NA	TRBJ2-1	NA	CATSDIVRTSSYNEQFF	TGTGCCACCAGTGACATTGTCAGGACGAGCTCCTACAATGAGCAGTTCTTC
TRBV2	NA	TRBJ2-3	TRBD2	CASRSVAGAEDTQYF	TGTGCCAGCAGAAGTGTAGCGGGGGCCGAGGATACGCAGTATTTT
TRBV6-2/TRBV6-3	many	TRBJ2-5	NA	CASSYSGFLGTNQETQYF	TGTGCCAGCAGTTACTCGGGATTCCTCGGGACAAACCAAGAGACCCAGTACTTC
TRBV28	many	TRBJ2-7	NA	CASSSTGLLSYEQYF	TGTGCCAGCAGTTCGACGGGACTCCTTTCCTACGAGCAGTACTTC
TRBV7-2	few	TRBJ2-3	TRBD2	CASSYPPWRGGLTDTQYF	TGTGCCAGCAGCTATCCCCCTTGGCGGGGGGGCCTGACAGATACGCAGTATTTT
TRBV29-1	many	TRBJ2-1	NA	CSVLSSGRSNEQFF	TGCAGCGTTCTGTCCAGCGGGCGCAGTAATGAGCAGTTCTTC
TRBV5-6	NA	TRBJ2-2	NA	CASSLDTQSLPGELFF	TGTGCCAGCAGCTTGGATACCCAATCCCTACCCGGGGAGCTGTTTTTT
TRBV11-2	NA	TRBJ2-1	NA	CASSLGLAGIEGSNYNEQFF	TGTGCCAGCAGCTTAGGGTTGGCGGGAATCGAAGGATCGAACTACAATGAGCAGTTCTTC
TRBV10-3	few	TRBJ2-7	TRBD2	CAIAETGGPLYEQYF	TGTGCCATTGCTGAGACGGGAGGGCCTCTATACGAGCAGTACTTC
TRBV7-9	few	TRBJ2-3	NA	CASSYKRMGTDTQYF	TGTGCCAGCAGCTACAAAAGGATGGGCACAGATACGCAGTATTTT
TRBV7-9	NA	TRBJ2-2	NA	CASRFGPNTGELFF	TGTGCCAGCAGGTTTGGACCGAACACCGGGGAGCTGTTTTTT
TRBV7-9	many	TRBJ2-2	TRBD1	CASSWGTGGSNTGELFF	TGTGCCAGCAGCTGGGGGACAGGGGGCTCGAACACCGGGGAGCTGTTTTTT
TRBV6-5	NA	TRBJ2-1	NA	CASSYSVTSYNEQFF	TGTGCCAGCAGTTACTCAGTTACTAGCTACAATGAGCAGTTCTTC
TRBV6-5	many	TRBJ1-2	NA	CASSSPQGKNGYTF	TGTGCCAGCAGTTCCCCCCAGGGGAAGAATGGCTACACCTTC
TRBV14	NA	TRBJ2-1	TRBD2	CASSRTSGSYNEQFF	TGTGCCAGCAGTCGAACTAGCGGTTCCTACAATGAGCAGTTCTTC
TRBV28	many	TRBJ2-7	NA	CASSHSYEQYF	TGTGCCAGCAGTCATTCCTACGAGCAGTACTTC
TRBV20-1	many	TRBJ2-5	NA	CSARDVHTQQETQYF	TGCAGTGCTAGAGATGTCCATACTCAGCAAGAGACCCAGTACTTC
TRBV18	many	TRBJ1-1	NA	CASSPLISGTNTEAFF	TGTGCCAGCTCACCACTCATTAGCGGGACGAACACTGAAGCTTTCTTT
TRBV29-1	few	TRBJ2-1	NA	CSATGRGHNEQFF	TGCAGCGCCACGGGCCGAGGGCACAATGAGCAGTTCTTC
TRBV11-2	NA	TRBJ2-7	TRBD2	CASSRDLAGEQYF	TGTGCCAGCAGTCGAGACCTAGCGGGGGAGCAGTACTTC
TRBV5-1	NA	TRBJ2-1	NA	CASSVSGPYNEQFF	TGCGCCAGCAGCGTCAGCGGCCCCTACAATGAGCAGTTCTTC
TRBV12-3/TRBV12-4	many	TRBJ1-1	TRBD1	CASRYMDRNEAFF	TGTGCCAGCAGGTACATGGACAGGAATGAAGCTTTCTTT
TRBV28	many	TRBJ1-2	NA	CATLREGVAPTGYTF	TGTGCCACCCTCCGGGAGGGGGTGGCCCCGACTGGCTACACCTTC
TRBV20-1	many	TRBJ2-2	NA	CSAREGATGELFF	TGCAGTGCTAGGGAGGGGGCCACCGGGGAGCTGTTTTTT
TRBV20-1	many	TRBJ1-2	NA	CSAIAGQLLNYGYTF	TGCAGTGCTATCGCGGGGCAGCTCCTTAACTATGGCTACACCTTC
TRBV28	few	TRBJ2-7	TRBD1	CASVEDRGDSYEQYF	TGTGCCAGCGTCGAAGACAGGGGGGACTCCTACGAGCAGTACTTC
TRBV10-3	NA	TRBJ2-1	NA	CAISESASTSEQFF	TGTGCCATCAGTGAGTCGGCCAGCACGAGTGAGCAGTTCTTC
TRBV10-3	many	TRBJ1-1	TRBD1	CAIRGQGNTEAFF	TGTGCCATCAGGGGACAGGGGAACACTGAAGCTTTCTTT